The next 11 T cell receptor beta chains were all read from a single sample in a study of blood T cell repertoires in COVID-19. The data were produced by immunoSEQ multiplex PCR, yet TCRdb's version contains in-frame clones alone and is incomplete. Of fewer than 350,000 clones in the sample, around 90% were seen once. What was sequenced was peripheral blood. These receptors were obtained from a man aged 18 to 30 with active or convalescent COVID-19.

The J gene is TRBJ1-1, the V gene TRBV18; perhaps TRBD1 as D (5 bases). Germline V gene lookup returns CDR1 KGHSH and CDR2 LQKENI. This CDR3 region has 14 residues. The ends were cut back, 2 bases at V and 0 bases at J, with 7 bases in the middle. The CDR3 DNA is TGTGCCAGCTCACCAGGGGCCATGAACACTGAAGCTTTCTTT. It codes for CASSPGAMNTEAFF.

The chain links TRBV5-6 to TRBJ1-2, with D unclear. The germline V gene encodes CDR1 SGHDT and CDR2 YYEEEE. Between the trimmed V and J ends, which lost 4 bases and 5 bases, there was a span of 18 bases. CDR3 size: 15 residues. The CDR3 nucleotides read TGTGCCAGCAGCGCGGGAGGCTGGGATCAGTATGGCTACACCTTC. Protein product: CASSAGGWDQYGYTF.

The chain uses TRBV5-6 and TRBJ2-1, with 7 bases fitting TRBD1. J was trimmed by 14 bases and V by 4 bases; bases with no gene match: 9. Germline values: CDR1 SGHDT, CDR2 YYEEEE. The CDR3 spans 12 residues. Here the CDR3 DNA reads TGTGCCAGCAGCCTAGAGACAGGGTTGGAGTTCTTC. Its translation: CASSLETGLEFF.

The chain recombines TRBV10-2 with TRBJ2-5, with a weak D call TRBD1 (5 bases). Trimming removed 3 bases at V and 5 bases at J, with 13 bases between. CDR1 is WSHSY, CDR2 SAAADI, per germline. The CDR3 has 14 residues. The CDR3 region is CASSDRSGLETQYF. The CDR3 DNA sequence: TGCGCCAGCAGTGACCGTTCAGGGCTGGAGACCCAGTACTTC.

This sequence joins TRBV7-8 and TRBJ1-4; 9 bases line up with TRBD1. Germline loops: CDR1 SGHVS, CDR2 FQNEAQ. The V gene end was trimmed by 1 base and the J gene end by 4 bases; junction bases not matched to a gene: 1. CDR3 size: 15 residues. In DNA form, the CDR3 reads TGTGCCAGCAGCTTAGGGACAGGGGATAATGAAAAACTGTTTTTT. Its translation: CASSLGTGDNEKLFF.

CDR3 sequence reads: CSVEPRGSMGKAGELFF. The CDR3 nucleotides are TGCAGCGTCGAACCCCGGGGAAGCATGGGTAAAGCCGGGGAGCTGTTTTTT. This sequence joins TRBV29-1 and TRBJ2-2, with D perhaps TRBD2 (5 bases). The germline V and J ends were trimmed by 6 bases and 6 bases, with 26 bases remaining between them. Germline CDR1 is SQVTM and CDR2 is ANQGSEA. The length of the CDR3 is 17 residues.

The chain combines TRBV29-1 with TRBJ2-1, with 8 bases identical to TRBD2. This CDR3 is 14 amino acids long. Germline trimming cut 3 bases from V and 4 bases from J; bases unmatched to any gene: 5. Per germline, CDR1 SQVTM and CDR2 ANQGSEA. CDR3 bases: TGCAGCGTTGATGGGCTAGCGGGTTACAATGAGCAGTTCTTC. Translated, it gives CSVDGLAGYNEQFF.

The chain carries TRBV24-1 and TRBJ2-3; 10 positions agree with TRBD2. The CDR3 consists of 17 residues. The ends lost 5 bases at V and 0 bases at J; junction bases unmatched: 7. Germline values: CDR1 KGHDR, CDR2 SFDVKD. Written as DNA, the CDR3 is TGTGCCACCAGTGGGAGCGGGGGGGTTGATAGCACAGATACGCAGTATTTT. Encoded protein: CATSGSGGVDSTDTQYF.

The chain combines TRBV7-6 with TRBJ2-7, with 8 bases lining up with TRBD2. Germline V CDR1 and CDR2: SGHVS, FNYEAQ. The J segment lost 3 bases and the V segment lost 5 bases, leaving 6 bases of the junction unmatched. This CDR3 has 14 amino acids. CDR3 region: CASSPAGGVYEQYF. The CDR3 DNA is TGTGCCAGCAGCCCCGCCGGGGGGGTCTACGAGCAGTACTTC.

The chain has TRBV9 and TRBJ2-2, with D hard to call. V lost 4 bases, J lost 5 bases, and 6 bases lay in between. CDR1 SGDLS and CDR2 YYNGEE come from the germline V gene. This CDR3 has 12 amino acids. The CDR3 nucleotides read TGTGCCAGCAGCACCCGGACCGGGGAGCTGTTTTTT. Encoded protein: CASSTRTGELFF. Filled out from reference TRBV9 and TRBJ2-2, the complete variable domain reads DSGVTQTPKHLITATGQRVTLRCSPRSGDLSVYWYQQSLDQGLQFLIQYYNGEERAKGNILERFSAQQFPDLHSELNLSSLELGDSALYFCASSTRTGELFFGEGSRLTVL.

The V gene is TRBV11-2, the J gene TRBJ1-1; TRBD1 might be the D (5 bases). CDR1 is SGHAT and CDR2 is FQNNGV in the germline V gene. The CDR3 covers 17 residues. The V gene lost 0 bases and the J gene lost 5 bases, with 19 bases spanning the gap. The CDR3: CASSLDFQGGSSTEAFF. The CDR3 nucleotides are TGTGCCAGCAGCTTAGACTTCCAGGGCGGATCTAGTACTGAAGCTTTCTTT.